This T cell receptor beta chain was retrieved from a study of CD8 T cells in Susac syndrome (dated by TCRdb to about 2019). With respect to the entire study: Whether CD8+ T cell activation and differentiation in Susac syndrome was antigen driven was tested using repertoire sequencing. Clonality of the CD8+ T cell repertoire was compared between 11 to 12 healthy donors, about 14 Susac syndrome patients and about 15 multiple sclerosis patients. Paper-wide results and their limitations: The number of individuals in the TCR sequencing and HLA analysis was recognized as being relatively small.

Peripheral blood CD8+ and CD4+ T cells from healthy donors, Susac syndrome patients and multiple sclerosis patients were profiled by high-throughput TCR beta sequencing. Treatment-naive patients with stable or active relapsing-remitting disease fulfilling revised McDonald criteria were used as multiple sclerosis controls. Bulk CD8+ and CD4+ T cells were purified by magnetic negative isolation, whereas CD8+ TEMRA cells were enriched by FACS. Blood was collected in EDTA tubes and processed within 24 hours, with PBMCs isolated through density gradient centrifugation. PBMCs intended for TCR sequencing were cryopreserved in liquid nitrogen and were subsequently thawed in a 37 degrees C water bath. A purity of at least 90% was achieved for sorted or isolated CD4+, CD8+ and CD8+ TEMRA cells. As to this clonotype: Its target antigen remains unknown. Base qualities are not at hand, and no much larger clone is one base apart.

RNA was extracted with the RNeasy kit and about 0.5 to 1 ug was reverse transcribed using random hexamers. The immunoSEQ multiplex PCR assay, which covers 54 Vbeta and 13 Jbeta segments, was used to amplify TCR beta CDR3 regions. Bias from PCR amplification was corrected by using a synthetic template baseline for primer optimization and for computational correction. The source study handled its data this way. Reads were assigned to V, D and J genes according to IMGT and analyzed in immunoSEQ Analyzer, with only productive sequences retained. To calculate clonality, Shannon entropy was normalized by log2 of the number of productive unique sequences and then subtracted from one. For each patient and control, public and private clones were evaluated among the 100 most prevalent clones. A clone was defined as Susac-specific if it was absent from the healthy and MS cohorts, from approximately 980 published viral clones and from other ImmuneACCESS disease sequences. Clones were called with MiXCR by TCRdb after fastp trimmed the public reads at Q25, and only in-frame beta chains were retained. CDR3 protein sequences are deduplicated, and each keeps its most common genes and DNA. For this entry, the V and J calls and clone size follow TCRdb and not the study's own pipeline. This sample gives hundreds of thousands of distinct CDR3 sequences in total; 85% of them show up just once. The leading ten clones occupy approximately 0.12% of the sample.

CDR1 is given as SGHKS and CDR2 as YYEKEE, both from the germline V gene (reference sequence). From the cysteine through the phenylalanine, the CDR3 covers 12 amino acids. The DNA shown is the 36-base CDR3, in frame from base 1. Trimming removed 3 bases from V and 8 bases from J, leaving 9 bases between the germline ends. The receptor comes from a human donor with multiple sclerosis. The V and J genes are TRBV5-5 and TRBJ2-1, with no confident D gene call. Sequencing input: CD8+ T cells from PBMCs. The DNA is TGTGCCAGCAGCTCTCGGTGGGATGAGCAGTTCTTC. Its product reads: CASSSRWDEQFF.